The 21 T cell receptor beta chains below come from one sample, sequenced in a study of EBV T-cell therapy then PD-1 blockade in nasopharyngeal carcinoma. Described treatment: AdE1-LMPpoly-expanded autologous EBV-specific T-cell therapy followed by anti-PD-1 nivolumab. The antigens for these receptors are not known. The method was immunoSEQ multiplex PCR; TCRdb's version includes in-frame clones alone and lacks a portion of them. The sample carries tens of thousands of clones, about four fifths recorded once. Sequenced material: CD8+ T cells from blood, taken at day -245 from a patient whose treatment included autologous EBV-specific T cells and nivolumab. These receptors originate from a middle-aged man with nasopharyngeal carcinoma.

The chain couples TRBV2 to TRBJ2-7, with D perhaps given as TRBD1 or TRBD2 (5 bases each). Germline CDR1 and CDR2: SNHLY and FYNNEI. There are 20 residues in the CDR3. The V end lost 6 bases, the J end lost 0 bases, and 30 bases lay between the germline ends. DNA of the CDR3: TGTGCCAGCAGGCCCGTGAGAGGGATTGTGGGGGACCCGAGCTCCTACGAGCAGTACTTC. Protein product: CASRPVRGIVGDPSSYEQYF.

This clone has just a few counts. The CDR3 DNA is TGCAGCGTTGAAGATCGACCGGAGGGCTACACCTTC. Its translation is CSVEDRPEGYTF. The V gene is TRBV29-1, the J gene TRBJ1-2; the D is unclear. Germline CDR1 reads SQVTM; CDR2 reads ANQGSEA. The germline V and J ends were trimmed by 0 bases and 8 bases, with 10 bases remaining between them. This CDR3 comprises 12 residues.

The rearrangement joins TRBV27 to TRBJ2-7, with no clear D. Trimming shortened V by 6 bases and J by 0 bases, and 15 bases separated the two germline ends. This CDR3 comprises 15 residues. Germline-derived CDR1 and CDR2 are MNHEY and SMNVEV (reference sequence). The CDR3 DNA is TGTGCCAGCAGCTTCGGAGCGTCTAGCTCCTACGAGCAGTACTTC. Amino acid sequence: CASSFGASSSYEQYF.

V and J are TRBV7-8 and TRBJ2-7; TRBD1 aligns across 7 bases. Germline V gene lookup returns CDR1 SGHVS and CDR2 FQNEAQ. The trim removed 2 bases at V and 3 bases at J, leaving 7 bases unmatched. The CDR3 spans 15 residues. The CDR3, as DNA: TGTGCCAGCAGCTTAAGTCCGGGACAGCTCTACGAGCAGTACTTC. Protein product: CASSLSPGQLYEQYF.

This chain joins TRBV4-1 and TRBJ2-5; 7 nucleotides align to TRBD2. The CDR3 is 14 amino acids. V lost 4 bases and J lost 4; bases outside the gene matches: 6. Germline V gene data show CDR1 as MGHRA and CDR2 as YSYEKL. The CDR3: CASSLMGGGETQYF. The CDR3, as DNA: TGCGCCAGCAGCCTAATGGGGGGGGGAGAGACCCAGTACTTC.

The rearrangement uses TRBV3-1 (or the pseudogene TRBV3-2) and TRBJ2-5; 12 bases match TRBD2. The length of the CDR3 is 16 residues. J was trimmed by 1 base and V by 1 base; bases with no gene match: 1. Germline V gives CDR1 LGHDT, CDR2 YNNKEL (reference sequence). The CDR3 is CASSQGLAGAQETQYF. The CDR3 region has the DNA TGTGCCAGCAGCCAAGGACTAGCGGGGGCCCAAGAGACCCAGTACTTC.

The rearrangement uses TRBV2 and TRBJ1-1, with 10 bases fitting TRBD1. CDR1 and CDR2 (germline): SNHLY, FYNNEI. The CDR3 contains 14 residues. As DNA, the CDR3 is TGTACACAAGAAGGGGTGGACAGGGGGGCCGGAGCTTTCTTT. Translated, it gives CTQEGVDRGAGAFF.

The chain employs TRBV7-3 and TRBJ2-1, with D hard to call. Germline V gene lookup returns CDR1 SGHTA and CDR2 FQGTGA. The CDR3 sequence is 11 residues long. The V and J ends lost 5 bases and 9 bases respectively, with 8 bases between them. As DNA, the CDR3 is TGTGCCAGCAGCGTGATGGGTGAGCAGTTCTTC. Protein product: CASSVMGEQFF.

The V call is TRBV9, the J call TRBJ2-1, with 12 bases fitting TRBD1. The CDR3 sequence is 15 residues long. Trimming took 4 bases from V and 9 from J; bases not matched to a gene: 8. Germline V gene sequence: CDR1 SGDLS, CDR2 YYNGEE. CDR3 bases: TGTGCCAGCAGCCAGCCGGGACAGGGGGCTAGTGAGCAGTTCTTC. It is translated as CASSQPGQGASEQFF.

This chain joins TRBV5-5 and TRBJ2-3; 14 bases line up with TRBD2. The germline gives CDR1 SGHKS, CDR2 YYEKEE (reference sequence). The CDR3 runs 18 residues. V shed 4 bases and J 5 bases; nucleotides not matched to a gene: 12. The CDR3 DNA is TGTGCCAGCAGCCACCCGGGGCGACTAGCGGGGGGGCGAGATACGCAGTATTTT. It translates to CASSHPGRLAGGRDTQYF.

The chain links TRBV12-5 to TRBJ1-1, with 8 bases lining up with TRBD1. The germline CDR1 and CDR2 sequences are LGHNT and FRNRAP. The V and J ends lost 6 bases and 4 bases, in that order; junction bases with no gene match: 7. The CDR3 contains 14 residues. CDR3 coding DNA: TGTGCTAGTGGGGACAGGGCTGGCGGCACTGAAGCTTTCTTT. It is translated as CASGDRAGGTEAFF.

This clone was recorded a few times. The same CDR3 also results from other DNA sequences found in this sample. The genes are TRBV29-1 and TRBJ2-7; 7 nucleotides agree with TRBD1. This CDR3 has 12 amino acids. After removal of 4 bases from V and 3 bases from J, the junction contained 3 bases not matched to a gene. Germline V gives CDR1 SQVTM, CDR2 ANQGSEA. CDR3 nucleotides: TGCAGCGTTGTGGGACAGAGCTACGAGCAGTACTTC. Residues: CSVVGQSYEQYF.

This chain joins TRBV3-1 (or the pseudogene TRBV3-2) and TRBJ2-1; 9 nucleotides agree with TRBD2. V was pared by 0 bases and J by 8 bases, with 8 bases of the junction left unmatched. Germline V gene data show CDR1 as LGHDT and CDR2 as YNNKEL (reference sequence). The CDR3 runs to 16 residues. CDR3 nucleotide sequence: TGTGCCAGCAGCCAAGAAGGCGGGGGGGAGGACGATGAGCAGTTCTTC. It codes for CASSQEGGGEDDEQFF.

The CDR3 region has the DNA TGCAGTGCTAGTGGCCCAGCGGGGGGCACAGATACGCAGTATTTT. Encoded protein: CSASGPAGGTDTQYF. The chain combines TRBV20-1 with TRBJ2-3; TRBD2 matches 8 bases. The germline CDR1 and CDR2 sequences are DFQATT and SNEGSKA (reference sequence). Trimming cost V 3 bases and J 1 base; bases outside gene matches: 6. The CDR3 spans 15 residues.

The V call is TRBV27, the J call TRBJ1-2; 11 bases are a match to TRBD1. The length of the CDR3 is 14 residues. Germline values: CDR1 MNHEY, CDR2 SMNVEV (reference sequence). The ends lost 5 bases at V and 5 bases at J; junction bases unmatched: 4. The CDR3 spells CASSQGQGAYGYTF. The CDR3 coding sequence is TGTGCCAGCAGTCAAGGACAGGGGGCGTATGGCTACACCTTC.

The CDR3 here is CASSDPQGYQETQYF. The CDR3, as DNA: TGTGCCAGCAGCGACCCACAGGGGTACCAAGAGACCCAGTACTTC. The chain employs TRBV9 and TRBJ2-5, with 7 bases fitting TRBD1. Trimming at V came to 3 bases and at J to 0 bases, leaving 5 bases not matched to a gene. CDR1 SGDLS and CDR2 YYNGEE come from the germline V gene. The CDR3 totals 15 residues. The full variable domain, with the rest looked up from reference TRBV9 and TRBJ2-5, is DSGVTQTPKHLITATGQRVTLRCSPRSGDLSVYWYQQSLDQGLQFLIQYYNGEERAKGNILERFSAQQFPDLHSELNLSSLELGDSALYFCASSDPQGYQETQYFGPGTRLLVL.

The V and J genes are TRBV5-1 and TRBJ1-5; D is ambiguous. The V gene's germline CDR1 is SGHRS and CDR2 YFSETQ. There are 15 residues in the CDR3. The germline V and J ends were trimmed by 5 bases and 1 base, with 13 bases remaining between them. The CDR3 reads CASSYSDPSNQPQHF. CDR3 DNA sequence: TGCGCCAGCAGTTACTCGGACCCAAGCAATCAGCCCCAGCATTTT.

The chain links TRBV7-6 to TRBJ2-7, with D perhaps TRBD2 (6 bases). The CDR3 length is 13 residues. V was shortened by 0 bases and J by 3 bases, with 6 bases between the two germline ends. Germline CDR1 and CDR2: SGHVS and FNYEAQ. Here the CDR3 DNA reads TGTGCCAGCAGCTTAGCGGGACTCTACGAGCAGTACTTC. Translating it yields CASSLAGLYEQYF.

V is TRBV7-9 and J is TRBJ1-1; D is ambiguous. CDR3 length: 10 residues. V gave up 5 bases and J gave up 11 bases, with 9 bases separating them. The germline V gene encodes CDR1 SEHNR and CDR2 FQNEAQ (reference sequence). In DNA, the CDR3 is TGTGCCAGCAGCCCCCTCGGGGCTTTCTTT. It is translated as CASSPLGAFF.

The rearrangement uses TRBV21-1 and TRBJ2-7; the table's D call, TRBD2, was not checked against the DNA. TRBV21-1 is annotated as a pseudogene. The CDR3 length is 15 residues. The CDR3, as DNA: TGTGCCAGCAGCAAATTAGCGGACCCCTTAGGGGAGCAGTACTTC. Encoded protein: CASSKLADPLGEQYF.

The rearrangement uses TRBV4-1 and TRBJ2-5; 10 nucleotides line up with TRBD1. Germline V lookup: CDR1 MGHRA, CDR2 YSYEKL. The length of the CDR3 is 15 residues. Unmatched junction bases numbered 6, after V lost 3 bases and J lost 5 bases. This CDR3 reads CASSHPGTGDETQYF. The CDR3, as DNA: TGCGCCAGCAGCCATCCCGGGACAGGGGACGAGACCCAGTACTTC.